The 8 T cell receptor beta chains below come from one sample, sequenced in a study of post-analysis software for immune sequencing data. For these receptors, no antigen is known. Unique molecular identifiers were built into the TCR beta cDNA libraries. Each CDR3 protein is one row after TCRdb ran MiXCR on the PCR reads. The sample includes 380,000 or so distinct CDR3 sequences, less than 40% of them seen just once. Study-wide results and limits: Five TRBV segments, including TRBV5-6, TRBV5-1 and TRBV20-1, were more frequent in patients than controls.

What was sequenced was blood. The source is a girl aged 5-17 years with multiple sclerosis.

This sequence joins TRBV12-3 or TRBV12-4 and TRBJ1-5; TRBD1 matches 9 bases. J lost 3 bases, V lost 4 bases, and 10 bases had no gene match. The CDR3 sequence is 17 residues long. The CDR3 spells CASSYQPQGAVNQPQHF. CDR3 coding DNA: TGTGCCAGCAGTTACCAGCCACAGGGGGCGGTCAATCAGCCCCAGCATTTT.

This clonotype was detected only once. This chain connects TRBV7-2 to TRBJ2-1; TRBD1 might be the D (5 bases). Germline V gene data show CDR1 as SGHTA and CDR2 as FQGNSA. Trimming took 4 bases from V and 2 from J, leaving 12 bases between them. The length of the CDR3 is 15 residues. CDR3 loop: CASSSSVGPYNEQFF. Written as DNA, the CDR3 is TGTGCCAGCAGCTCATCGGTGGGGCCCTACAATGAGCAGTTCTTC.

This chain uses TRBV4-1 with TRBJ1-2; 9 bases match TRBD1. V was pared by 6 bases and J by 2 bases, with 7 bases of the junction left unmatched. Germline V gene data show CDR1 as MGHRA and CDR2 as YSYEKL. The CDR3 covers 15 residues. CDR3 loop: CASSFTGGKNYGYTF. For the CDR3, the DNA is TGCGCCAGCAGTTTTACAGGGGGCAAAAACTATGGCTACACCTTC.

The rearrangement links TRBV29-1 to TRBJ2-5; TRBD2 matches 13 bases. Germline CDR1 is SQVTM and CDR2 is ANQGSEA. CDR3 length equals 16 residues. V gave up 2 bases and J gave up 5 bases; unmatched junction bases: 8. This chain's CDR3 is CSVEWTGLAGLETQYF. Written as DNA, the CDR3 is TGCAGCGTTGAATGGACGGGACTAGCGGGGTTGGAGACCCAGTACTTC.

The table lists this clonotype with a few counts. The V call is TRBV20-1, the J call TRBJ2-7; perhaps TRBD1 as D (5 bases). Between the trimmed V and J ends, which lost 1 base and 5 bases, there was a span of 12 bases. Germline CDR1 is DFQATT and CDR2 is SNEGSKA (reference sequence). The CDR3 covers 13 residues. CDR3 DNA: TGCAGTGCTAGAGCCCAGGGTGCCCACGAGCAGTACTTC. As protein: CSARAQGAHEQYF.

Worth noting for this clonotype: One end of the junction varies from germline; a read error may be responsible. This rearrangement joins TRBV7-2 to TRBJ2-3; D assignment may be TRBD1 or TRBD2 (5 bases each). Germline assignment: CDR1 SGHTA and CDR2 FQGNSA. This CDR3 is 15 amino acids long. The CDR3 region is CVSIQTLGAADTQYF. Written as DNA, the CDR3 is TGTGTCAGCATCCAGACACTAGGGGCGGCAGATACGCAGTATTTT.

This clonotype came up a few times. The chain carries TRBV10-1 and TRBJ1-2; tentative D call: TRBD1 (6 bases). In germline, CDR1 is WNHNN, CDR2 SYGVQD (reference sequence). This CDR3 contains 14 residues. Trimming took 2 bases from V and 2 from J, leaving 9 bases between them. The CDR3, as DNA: TGCGCCAGCAGTGAGAAGGGGGTCAACTATGGCTACACCTTC. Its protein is CASSEKGVNYGYTF.

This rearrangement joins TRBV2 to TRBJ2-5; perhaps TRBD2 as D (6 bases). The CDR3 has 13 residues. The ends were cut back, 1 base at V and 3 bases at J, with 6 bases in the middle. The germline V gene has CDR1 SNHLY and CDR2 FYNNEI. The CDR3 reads CASSEEREETQYF. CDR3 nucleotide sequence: TGTGCCAGCAGTGAAGAGCGGGAAGAGACCCAGTACTTC.